Included here is one TCR beta chain sequence, with context. Its antigen is not identified. This CDR3 has 13 amino acids. V gave up 4 bases and J gave up 5 bases, with 8 bases separating them. Germline CDR1 SGHDN, CDR2 FVKESK. This table comes from immunoSEQ multiplex PCR, and its TCRdb copy is limited to in-frame clones, with some not included. The repertoire holds 140,000 or so clones, with 80% to 90% as singletons. This record belongs to a study of T cell responses to AZD1222 COVID-19 vaccine. For the study at large: Second-dose groups at about 4 or about 12 weeks were pooled. Study results and limitations: Vaccine-associated CD4 TCRs ranged over spike, dominating at 160-218 and 743-854. Unmutated variant regions are reportedly the target of nearly half of TCRs that are spike-specific.

This clonotype originated in an adult in good health. V is TRBV14 and J is TRBJ2-2; D unresolved. The sample here was peripheral blood, taken on day 0 of AZD1222 vaccination. In DNA, the CDR3 is TGTGCCAGCAGCCTTACCCGTACCGGGGAGCTGTTTTTT. It codes for CASSLTRTGELFF. The full variable domain, in which reference TRBV14 and TRBJ2-2 provide the parts outside the CDR3, is EAGVTQFPSHSVIEKGQTVTLRCDPISGHDNLYWYRRVMGKEIKFLLHFVKESKQDESGMPNNRFLAERTGGTYSTLKVQPAELEDSGVYFCASSLTRTGELFFGEGSRLTVL.